This T cell receptor beta chain was recorded in a study of blood T cell repertoires in COVID-19. Study-wide context: PBMCs, B-cell-depleted T cells, or T cells provided the cDNA or gDNA that made up the material.

Here immunoSEQ multiplex PCR was the method, and the copy in TCRdb shows in-frame clones only, minus some. The repertoire holds approximately 65,000 clones, with about 83% as singletons. The source material was peripheral blood. The clonotype comes from a human donor in a cohort sampled during active COVID-19.

The CDR3 reads CASSLGGNRYGYTF. In nucleotides, the CDR3 is TGTGCCAGCAGCTTGGGGGGCAATCGTTATGGCTACACCTTC. V usage is TRBV5-4 and J usage is TRBJ1-2; possibly TRBD1 for D (5 bases). The V gene lost 0 bases and the J gene lost 5 bases, with 11 bases spanning the gap. CDR1 is SGHNT and CDR2 is YYREEE in the germline V gene (reference sequence). The CDR3 contains 14 residues. The entire variable domain, with the rest obtained from reference TRBV5-4 and TRBJ1-2, is as follows: ETGVTQSPTHLIKTRGQQVTLRCSSQSGHNTVSWYQQALGQGPQFIFQYYREEENGRGNFPPRFSGLQFPNYSSELNVNALELDDSALYLCASSLGGNRYGYTFGSGTRLTVV.